Below, 3 T cell receptor beta chains from the same sample are listed, as sequenced in a study of shared clonotypes between healthy human individuals. Clones were sequenced by immunoSEQ multiplex PCR, and TCRdb holds only the in-frame ones, with some missing. The data contain 650,000 to 800,000 clones, over 55% of them singletons. The sequenced material came from memory CD4+ T cells sorted from blood. Subset of the sample: CD45RA-negative fraction. The receptor source for this set is a woman aged 25-40 years in good health.

This clone was observed at least ten times. CDR3 sequence reads: CASSGYYEDTQYF. The DNA of the CDR3 is TGTGCCAGCAGCGGCTATTATGAGGATACGCAGTATTTT. The chain uses TRBV7-2 and TRBJ2-3; D not resolved. Germline assignment: CDR1 SGHTA and CDR2 FQGNSA. Trimming pared 5 bases from V and 6 bases from J, leaving 12 bases between. The CDR3 has 13 residues.

This clone was seen only once. The chain links TRBV7-3 to TRBJ1-3, with D unresolved. The CDR3 spans 13 residues. With 5 bases removed from V and 4 bases from J, the gap between germline ends came to 9 bases. The germline V gene encodes CDR1 SGHTA and CDR2 FQGTGA. Here the CDR3 reads CASSSENGNTIYF. CDR3 nucleotide sequence: TGTGCCAGCAGCAGCGAGAACGGAAACACCATATATTTT.

This clone was recorded a few times. The same CDR3 also results from other DNA sequences found in this sample. The V gene is TRBV2, the J gene TRBJ2-7, with D uncertain. The CDR3 is made up of 11 amino acids. Trimming cost V 5 bases and J 4 bases, with 6 bases left between them. Germline assignment: CDR1 SNHLY and CDR2 FYNNEI. This CDR3 is CASSPTYEQYF. For the CDR3, the DNA is TGTGCCAGCAGTCCCACTTACGAGCAGTACTTC.